This T cell receptor (beta chain) is drawn from a study of shared clonotypes between healthy human individuals. Whole-study context: CD4 naive and CD4 memory each took three plates per donor, while CD8 naive took two and CD8 memory one. The study's findings and limits: Estimated richness values were generally larger in naive subsets than in memory subsets. The study's rarefaction showed incomplete sorted-subset sequencing despite large depth.

Using immunoSEQ multiplex PCR, the repertoire was profiled, and TCRdb retains in-frame clones only, with some absent. The sample lists 950,000 to 1,100,000 clones, 78% occurring once. This clone showed up just once. Its antigen is as yet unknown. The CDR3 is 16 amino acids. V was pared by 0 bases and J by 7 bases, with 7 bases of the junction left unmatched. CDR1 is LGHNA, CDR2 YNFKEQ, per germline. This TCR derives from a man aged 18 to 29 in good health. Some clones in this sample may be carry-over from other donors' samples. Sequenced input: memory CD4+ T cells from PBMCs. Subset meaning: CD45RA-negative fraction. The chain joins TRBV4-2 to TRBJ2-2; 8 nucleotides match TRBD2. Here the CDR3 DNA reads TGTGCCAGCAGCCAAGAGGACGGGAGGGCCCTCGGGGAGCTGTTTTTT. Translating it yields CASSQEDGRALGELFF.